The 31 T cell receptor beta chains listed next were all sequenced from one sample in a study of T cell responses to AZD1222 COVID-19 vaccine. The method was immunoSEQ multiplex PCR; TCRdb's version includes in-frame clones alone and lacks a portion of them. The sample records some 140,000 clones, roughly 93% being singletons. The sequences come from peripheral blood, collected on day 0 of AZD1222 vaccination. The receptors come from an adult in good health.

The genes are TRBV11-3 and TRBJ2-7, with 8 nucleotides matching TRBD1. CDR1 and CDR2 from the germline V gene are SGHNT and YENEEA. The CDR3 totals 13 residues. The ends lost 3 bases at V and 5 bases at J; junction bases unmatched: 3. CDR3 nucleotide sequence: TGTGCCAGCAGCTTTGGGACAGGTGACGAGCAGTACTTC. This gives the protein CASSFGTGDEQYF. The whole variable domain, filled in from reference TRBV11-3 and TRBJ2-7, reads EAGVVQSPRYKIIEKKQPVAFWCNPISGHNTLYWYLQNLGQGPELLIRYENEEAVDDSQLPKDRFSAERLKGVDSTLKIQPAELGDSAVYLCASSFGTGDEQYFGPGTRLTVT.

The chain's CDR3 is CASSLGDSLETQYF. The DNA for the CDR3 is TGTGCCAGCAGCTTAGGGGACTCCCTAGAGACCCAGTACTTC. This sequence joins TRBV7-2 and TRBJ2-5, with a weak D call TRBD2 (6 bases). Germline values: CDR1 SGHTA, CDR2 FQGNSA. V dropped 1 base and J dropped 4 bases, with 10 bases sitting between them. The CDR3 is 14 residues long.

V gene TRBV7-2 combines with J gene TRBJ1-5; perhaps TRBD1 as D (5 bases). The V gene's germline CDR1 is SGHTA and CDR2 FQGNSA. V dropped 5 bases and J dropped 6 bases, with 11 bases sitting between them. The CDR3 is 13 amino acids. CDR3 amino acids: CASSPGWGQPQHF. For the CDR3, the DNA is TGTGCCAGCAGCCCAGGGTGGGGTCAGCCCCAGCATTTT.

V gene TRBV5-1 combines with J gene TRBJ2-7, with 8 positions matching TRBD1. Trimming cost V 0 bases and J 6 bases; bases outside gene matches: 2. Germline V gene data show CDR1 as SGHRS and CDR2 as YFSETQ. The CDR3 runs to 13 residues. CDR3 nucleotides: TGCGCCAGCAGCTTGGGGACAGGGAGCGAGCAGTACTTC. Protein: CASSLGTGSEQYF.

The chain recombines TRBV4-2 with TRBJ2-3; 16 bases align to TRBD2. Germline CDR1 LGHNA, CDR2 YNFKEQ. This CDR3 comprises 18 residues. Trimming removed 3 bases from V and 5 bases from J; junction bases left unmatched: 8. In DNA form, the CDR3 reads TGTGCCAGCAGCCAGCTGAGGGGACTAGCGGGGGGGATAGATACGCAGTATTTT. The encoded protein is CASSQLRGLAGGIDTQYF.

This chain uses TRBV6-5 with TRBJ1-6; 9 nucleotides line up with TRBD1. The CDR3 spans 14 residues. CDR1 is MNHEY, CDR2 SVGAGI, per germline. Trimming cost V 6 bases and J 8 bases; bases outside gene matches: 5. The CDR3 protein is CASRWTGDHSPLHF. In DNA, the CDR3 is TGTGCCAGCAGATGGACAGGGGACCATTCACCCCTCCACTTT.

The chain carries TRBV14 and TRBJ1-1; TRBD1 matches 7 bases. The germline V gene encodes CDR1 SGHDN and CDR2 FVKESK. This CDR3 is 14 amino acids long. The V gene end was trimmed by 8 bases and the J gene end by 5 bases; junction bases not matched to a gene: 11. This chain's CDR3 is CASGDTGDGTEAFF. In nucleotides, the CDR3 is TGTGCCAGCGGAGACACAGGGGACGGAACTGAAGCTTTCTTT.

CDR3 bases: TGTGCCTGGAGTGCCGGGACAGCCACCCTTGAGCAGTACTTC. This encodes CAWSAGTATLEQYF. V is TRBV30 and J is TRBJ2-7; 7 bases fit TRBD1. The CDR3 is 14 residues long. CDR1 GTSNPN and CDR2 SVGIG come from the germline V gene (reference sequence). The trim removed 1 base at V and 7 bases at J, leaving 10 bases unmatched.

The V call is TRBV29-1, the J call TRBJ2-5; no clear D gene. The V gene lost 7 bases and the J gene lost 4 bases, with 10 bases spanning the gap. The CDR3 length is 11 residues. Germline V CDR1 and CDR2: SQVTM, ANQGSEA. Here the CDR3 DNA reads TGCAGCGCAAGGTGGGGAGAGACCCAGTACTTC. Residues: CSARWGETQYF.

The rearrangement joins TRBV28 to TRBJ2-7; D gene unclear. The germline CDR1 and CDR2 sequences are MDHEN and SYDVKM. Trimming took off 6 bases at V and 0 bases at J, with 9 bases between the two ends. This CDR3 comprises 13 residues. CDR3 protein: CASRSTSSYEQYF. The CDR3 DNA reads TGTGCCAGCAGGTCGACAAGCTCCTACGAGCAGTACTTC. The variable domain in full, completed from reference TRBV28 and TRBJ2-7, reads DVKVTQSSRYLVKRTGEKVFLECVQDMDHENMFWYRQDPGLGLRLIYFSYDVKMKEKGDIPEGYSVSREKKERFSLILESASTNQTSMYLCASRSTSSYEQYFGPGTRLTVT.

CDR3 protein: CASSYIQWDQPQHF. The CDR3 nucleotides read TGTGCCAGCAGTTACATCCAATGGGATCAGCCCCAGCATTTT. V gene TRBV6-2 or TRBV6-3 combines with J gene TRBJ1-5; D is undetermined. Deletions cut 2 bases from V and 5 bases from J, with 10 bases between. Germline V CDR1 and CDR2: MNHEY, SVGEGT. This CDR3 has 14 residues.

This clone was detected once. The chain recombines TRBV5-1 with TRBJ1-4; D is unresolved. V was shortened by 4 bases and J by 4 bases, with 11 bases between the two germline ends. The CDR3 covers 14 residues. From germline, CDR1 is SGHRS and CDR2 YFSETQ. CDR3 sequence reads: CASSPTGSNEKLFF. The CDR3 DNA is TGCGCCAGCAGCCCCACCGGCAGTAATGAAAAACTGTTTTTT.

In DNA, the CDR3 is TGTGCCAGTAGTATACAGGGTAACACTGAAGCTTTCTTT. Protein: CASSIQGNTEAFF. The chain employs TRBV19 and TRBJ1-1; a possible D gene is TRBD1 (5 bases). The CDR3 extends over 13 amino acids. V gave up 2 bases and J gave up 2 bases, with 6 bases separating them. The germline CDR1 and CDR2 sequences are LNHDA and SQIVND (reference sequence).

This chain joins TRBV19 and TRBJ2-3, with D possibly being TRBD2 (5 bases). The CDR3 is 15 amino acids. Germline values: CDR1 LNHDA, CDR2 SQIVND (reference sequence). Between the trimmed V and J ends, which lost 10 bases and 2 bases, there was a span of 19 bases. For the CDR3, the DNA is TGTGCCACCCGAACGAGGACTGATCACACAGATACGCAGTATTTT. Protein: CATRTRTDHTDTQYF.

The chain recombines TRBV28 with TRBJ2-7; D gene unclear. CDR1 is MDHEN, CDR2 SYDVKM, per germline. Trimming took 5 bases from V and 0 from J, leaving 14 bases between them. The CDR3 runs 15 residues. Here the CDR3 reads CASSKTGLFSYEQYF. The DNA of the CDR3 is TGTGCCAGCAGTAAAACCGGTCTTTTCTCCTACGAGCAGTACTTC.

The chain carries TRBV10-3 and TRBJ1-3, with unresolved D. Trimming stripped 2 bases from V and 1 base from J, with 6 bases between. The CDR3 has 14 amino acids. CDR1 and CDR2 from the germline V gene are ENHRY and SYGVKD. CDR3 bases: TGTGCCATCAGTGAGGATAAATCTGGAAACACCATATATTTT. Translation gives CAISEDKSGNTIYF.

The genes are TRBV6-5 and TRBJ2-7; TRBD2 aligns across 8 bases. Germline V CDR1 and CDR2: MNHEY, SVGAGI. The junction had 4 bases not matched to a gene; V was cut back by 5 bases and J by 4 bases. This CDR3 has 13 residues. The CDR3 protein is CASSRGLAYEQYF. The DNA of the CDR3 is TGTGCCAGCAGTCGAGGACTAGCTTACGAGCAGTACTTC.

The chain joins TRBV3-1 (or the pseudogene TRBV3-2) to TRBJ2-7; no reliable D call. V lost 4 bases and J lost 7, with 11 bases in between. This CDR3 has 12 amino acids. Germline V lookup: CDR1 LGHDT, CDR2 YNNKEL (reference sequence). CDR3 sequence: CASSPRGGEQYF. DNA of the CDR3: TGTGCCAGCAGCCCTAGAGGCGGTGAGCAGTACTTC.

V gene TRBV4-1 combines with J gene TRBJ1-4, with TRBD1 matching 11 bases. This CDR3 spans 14 amino acids. V was clipped by 4 bases and J by 7 bases; unmatched bases: 2. Germline CDR1 reads MGHRA; CDR2 reads YSYEKL. The DNA of the CDR3 is TGCGCCAGCAGCCTAGGACAGGGGGCTGAAAAACTGTTTTTT. Translation: CASSLGQGAEKLFF.

The table lists this clone with many counts. The sample holds other DNA sequences that translate to the same CDR3. This chain connects TRBV11-3 to TRBJ1-1; no clear D gene. V lost 5 bases and J lost 3, with 10 bases in between. The V gene's germline CDR1 is SGHNT and CDR2 YENEEA. The CDR3 covers 13 residues. This chain's CDR3 is CASSPGFDTEAFF. The CDR3 region has the DNA TGTGCCAGCAGCCCCGGATTCGACACTGAAGCTTTCTTT.

V and J are TRBV7-2 and TRBJ1-3; D might be TRBD1 (5 bases). V gave up 3 bases and J gave up 1 base, with 10 bases separating them. Germline loops: CDR1 SGHTA, CDR2 FQGNSA. This CDR3 region has 15 residues. In DNA, the CDR3 is TGTGCCAGCAGCTTTGGAGGGGTGTCTGGAAACACCATATATTTT. Its protein is CASSFGGVSGNTIYF.

The chain carries TRBV14 and TRBJ1-3; D is undetermined. The V and J ends lost 1 base and 4 bases respectively, with 5 bases between them. The CDR3 runs 13 residues. Germline V gives CDR1 SGHDN, CDR2 FVKESK. In nucleotides, the CDR3 is TGTGCCAGCAGCCAAGGTCGGGGAAACACCATATATTTT. Protein sequence: CASSQGRGNTIYF.

The rearrangement links TRBV5-1 to TRBJ1-1; the D gene is possibly TRBD1 (6 bases). The ends were cut back, 1 base at V and 2 bases at J, with 15 bases in the middle. Germline CDR1 and CDR2: SGHRS and YFSETQ. This CDR3 region has 16 residues. The CDR3 loop reads CASSLTGLVLNTEAFF. The CDR3 DNA sequence: TGCGCCAGCAGCTTGACAGGGTTGGTACTAAACACTGAAGCTTTCTTT.

This clone was detected only once. The chain couples TRBV12-3 or TRBV12-4 to TRBJ1-1; D possibly corresponds to TRBD1 (5 bases). The CDR3 contains 13 residues. V was clipped by 2 bases and J by 5 bases, with 9 bases between them. This CDR3 reads CASSLSGPTEAFF. The DNA of the CDR3 is TGTGCCAGCAGTTTATCGGGACCGACTGAAGCTTTCTTT.

The chain combines TRBV5-5 with TRBJ2-7, with D perhaps TRBD1 (6 bases). With 4 bases removed from V and 7 bases from J, the gap between germline ends came to 21 bases. Looked up from germline, CDR1 is SGHKS and CDR2 is YYEKEE (reference sequence). The CDR3 spans 15 residues. This CDR3 reads CASSRQQGPSGEQYF. DNA for the CDR3: TGTGCCAGCAGCCGGCAACAGGGTCCCTCGGGGGAGCAGTACTTC. The entire variable domain, with the rest obtained from reference TRBV5-5 and TRBJ2-7, is as follows: DAGVTQSPTHLIKTRGQQVTLRCSPISGHKSVSWYQQVLGQGPQFIFQYYEKEERGRGNFPDRFSARQFPNYSSELNVNALLLGDSALYLCASSRQQGPSGEQYFGPGTRLTVT.

The rearrangement joins TRBV28 to TRBJ2-2, with D unclear. This CDR3 has 13 amino acids. Germline V lookup: CDR1 MDHEN, CDR2 SYDVKM. Trimming removed 3 bases from V and 1 base from J, with 3 bases in between. The chain's CDR3 is CASSFRNTGELFF. CDR3 coding DNA: TGTGCCAGCAGTTTCAGGAACACCGGGGAGCTGTTTTTT.

The chain joins TRBV9 to TRBJ2-5; perhaps TRBD1 as D (5 bases). CDR3 length: 14 amino acids. The ends were cut back, 4 bases at V and 3 bases at J, with 13 bases in the middle. Germline CDR1 reads SGDLS; CDR2 reads YYNGEE. CDR3 sequence: CASSLTGQEETQYF. CDR3 DNA sequence: TGTGCCAGCAGCCTAACAGGTCAGGAAGAGACCCAGTACTTC.

The V gene is TRBV27, the J gene TRBJ2-5; D uncertain. V was cut by 8 bases and J by 5 bases, with 9 bases left in between. Germline V gene data show CDR1 as MNHEY and CDR2 as SMNVEV (reference sequence). The CDR3 spans 11 residues. This CDR3 is CASCPLETQYF. The DNA for the CDR3 is TGTGCCAGCTGCCCTTTGGAGACCCAGTACTTC.

The genes are TRBV13 and TRBJ1-1; tentative D call: TRBD1 (5 bases). Germline V gene sequence: CDR1 PRHDT, CDR2 FYEKMQ (reference sequence). The CDR3 covers 14 residues. Trimming shortened V by 4 bases and J by 4 bases, and 13 bases separated the two germline ends. In DNA form, the CDR3 reads TGTGCCAGCAGCTCCAGGGCGTTCGGCACTGAAGCTTTCTTT. Translated, it gives CASSSRAFGTEAFF.

CDR3 in amino acids: CASSLRGANGYGYTF. The CDR3 region has the DNA TGTGCCAGCAGCTTAAGGGGGGCGAATGGCTATGGCTACACCTTC. The chain carries TRBV5-4 and TRBJ1-2; possible D gene TRBD1, 6 bases. With 2 bases removed from V and 4 bases from J, the gap between germline ends came to 15 bases. Per the germline V gene, CDR1 is SGHNT and CDR2 is YYREEE (reference sequence). This CDR3 has 15 residues.

The gene calls are TRBV5-8 and TRBJ2-4; no clear D. Germline CDR1 and CDR2: SGHTS and YDEGEE. The CDR3 runs to 13 residues. V was cut by 4 bases and J by 9 bases, with 14 bases left in between. The CDR3 nucleotides are TGTGCCAGCAGCGCGGACCCCCGGAGCATTCAGTACTTC. It encodes CASSADPRSIQYF.